These 24 T cell receptor beta chains share one sample of origin, sequenced in a study of T-cell memory formation after mild COVID-19. Each CDR3 protein gets one entry after TCRdb re-called the 5' RACE reads with MiXCR. Of 140,000 to 150,000 distinct CDR3 sequences in the sample, around 21% are singletons; the top ten hold over 2%. What was sequenced was PBMCs or a T cell subset sorted from them (not recorded which). The receptors shown here come from an adult woman who had mild COVID-19 (a few samples of this study predate the infection). Cell type and time point are not known.

This clonotype came up a few times. The V gene is TRBV28, the J gene TRBJ1-1; perhaps TRBD1 as D (6 bases). V lost 6 bases to trimming and J lost 1 base, with 15 bases between them. This CDR3 spans 15 amino acids. CDR1 and CDR2 (germline): MDHEN, SYDVKM. The CDR3 is CASSLPQGPNTEAFF. CDR3 DNA: TGTGCCAGCAGCCTCCCCCAGGGGCCGAACACTGAAGCTTTCTTT.

The rearrangement links TRBV10-3 to TRBJ1-5, with D unresolved. This CDR3 region has 11 residues. Germline loops: CDR1 ENHRY, CDR2 SYGVKD. V shed 8 bases and J shed 4 bases, with 6 bases lying between them. The CDR3 DNA sequence: TGTGCCATCGAGAGGAATCAGCCCCAGCATTTT. It codes for CAIERNQPQHF.

This clonotype has just a few counts. The CDR3 here is CATSWTGGGYEQYF. Here the CDR3 DNA reads TGTGCCACCAGCTGGACAGGGGGCGGCTACGAGCAGTACTTC. This chain joins TRBV15 and TRBJ2-7; 11 bases are a match to TRBD1. This CDR3 has 14 residues. V lost 5 bases and J lost 3; bases outside the gene matches: 3. Germline lookup yields CDR1 LNHNV and CDR2 YYDKDF (reference sequence).

This clonotype showed up just a few times. The chain has TRBV5-1 and TRBJ1-1; maybe TRBD1 (5 bases). Trimming took 2 bases from V and 4 from J, leaving 12 bases between them. CDR3 length equals 14 residues. Germline V gene data show CDR1 as SGHRS and CDR2 as YFSETQ. Here the CDR3 reads CASSFEQVATEAFF. The DNA for the CDR3 is TGCGCCAGCAGCTTTGAACAGGTGGCCACTGAAGCTTTCTTT.

The genes are TRBV5-1 and TRBJ1-5, with D possibly TRBD1 on 5 matching bases. V was clipped by 3 bases and J by 10 bases, with 14 bases between them. This CDR3 has 13 amino acids. In germline, CDR1 is SGHRS, CDR2 YFSETQ. In nucleotides, the CDR3 is TGCGCCAGCAGCTGGGACGGAGGCGAACCCCAGCATTTT. Translated: CASSWDGGEPQHF.

As to this clonotype: One end of the junction varies from germline; a read error may be responsible. The CDR3, as DNA: TGTGCCACCAGTCCTCGGCGGGGGAACTCCGGGGAGCTGTTTTTT. Translating gives CATSPRRGNSGELFF. This chain uses TRBV24-1 with TRBJ2-2; 7 bases fit TRBD2. There are 15 residues in the CDR3. Germline V CDR1 and CDR2: KGHDR, SFDVKD.

This clonotype has a handful of counts. The junction departs from the called germline gene at one end, perhaps through a read error. This chain joins TRBV7-9 and TRBJ2-3, with 7 nucleotides matching TRBD2. The CDR3 is made up of 12 amino acids. CDR1 SEHNR and CDR2 FQNEAQ come from the germline V gene (reference sequence). The CDR3 loop is CASSSPGGRTHF. The DNA for the CDR3 is TGTGCCAGCAGCTCCCCGGGAGGCCGTACACATTTT.

In this sample, this clonotype turned up a few times. The gene calls are TRBV12-3 or TRBV12-4 and TRBJ2-3; no firm D call. V lost 3 bases and J 3 bases, leaving 19 bases between the germline ends. The CDR3 extends over 17 amino acids. The CDR3 nucleotides read TGTGCCAGCAGTTTGGGATCCCGGGCAGATCCAACAGATACGCAGTATTTT. This encodes CASSLGSRADPTDTQYF.

The chain uses TRBV5-1 and TRBJ2-3, with 8 bases aligning to TRBD2. After removal of 1 base from V and 5 bases from J, the junction contained 9 bases not matched to a gene. The CDR3 covers 16 residues. The V gene's germline CDR1 is SGHRS and CDR2 YFSETQ. DNA of the CDR3: TGCGCCAGCAGCTTGTGGGGAAGCGGGAGAGAAGATACGCAGTATTTT. Its protein is CASSLWGSGREDTQYF.

The rearrangement joins TRBV5-8 to TRBJ1-5; weak D call: TRBD1 (6 bases). CDR1 SGHTS and CDR2 YDEGEE come from the germline V gene. Trimming removed 7 bases from V and 0 bases from J, with 23 bases in between. This CDR3 region has 18 residues. CDR3 loop: CASYHLPGTKDSNQPQHF. The DNA of the CDR3 is TGTGCCAGCTATCATTTACCCGGGACAAAGGATAGCAATCAGCCCCAGCATTTT. The variable domain in full, with the rest retrieved from reference TRBV5-8 and TRBJ1-5, is EAGVTQSPTHLIKTRGQQATLRCSPISGHTSVYWYQQALGLGLQFLLWYDEGEERNRGNFPPRFSGRQFPNYSSELNVNALELEDSALYLCASYHLPGTKDSNQPQHFGDGTRLSIL.

This clonotype has ten or more counts. This chain joins TRBV12-3 or TRBV12-4 and TRBJ2-7; the match to TRBD2 covers 10 bases. This CDR3 spans 14 amino acids. Germline trimming cut 4 bases from V and 2 bases from J; bases unmatched to any gene: 2. Written as DNA, the CDR3 is TGTGCCAGCAGTTGGACTAGCGGAACCTACGAGCAGTACTTC. Translating gives CASSWTSGTYEQYF.

Only a few counts were recorded for this clonotype. The chain has TRBV7-9 and TRBJ1-1; TRBD1 matches 7 bases. The germline V gene encodes CDR1 SEHNR and CDR2 FQNEAQ (reference sequence). V lost 0 bases, J lost 1 base, and 2 bases stayed unmatched. The CDR3 consists of 15 residues. DNA of the CDR3: TGTGCCAGCAGCTTAGCGGCAGGGGGGAACACTGAAGCTTTCTTT. Its protein is CASSLAAGGNTEAFF.

The V gene is TRBV5-4, the J gene TRBJ2-4; perhaps D is TRBD1 or TRBD2 (6 bases each). This CDR3 spans 16 amino acids. Germline values: CDR1 SGHNT, CDR2 YYREEE (reference sequence). Trimming took off 0 bases at V and 0 bases at J, with 10 bases between the two ends. The CDR3 DNA reads as TGTGCCAGCAGCTTGGAACGGGGGCTAGCCAAAAACATTCAGTACTTC. It encodes CASSLERGLAKNIQYF.

The rearrangement links TRBV19 to TRBJ2-5; 13 positions match TRBD2. V trimming: 9 bases; J trimming: 1 base; junction bases outside the gene matches: 8. The germline V gene has CDR1 LNHDA and CDR2 SQIVND (reference sequence). The CDR3 totals 16 residues. The CDR3 sequence: CASTRGTSGTQETQYF. The CDR3 region has the DNA TGTGCCAGCACCAGGGGGACTAGCGGGACCCAAGAGACCCAGTACTTC. The variable domain in full, with the rest retrieved from reference TRBV19 and TRBJ2-5, is DGGITQSPKYLFRKEGQNVTLSCEQNLNHDAMYWYRQDPGQGLRLIYYSQIVNDFQKGDIAEGYSVSREKKESFPLTVTSAQKNPTAFYLCASTRGTSGTQETQYFGPGTRLLVL.

In this sample, this clonotype turned up a few times. The V gene is TRBV28, the J gene TRBJ1-2, with 8 positions matching TRBD1. V shed 5 bases, J shed 6 bases, and the junction held 5 bases outside the gene matches. CDR1 and CDR2 (germline): MDHEN, SYDVKM. This CDR3 is built from 13 residues. The CDR3 DNA is TGTGCCAGCAGTCTGCAGGGGGCGGATGGCTACACCTTC. Translated, it gives CASSLQGADGYTF.

The V call is TRBV6-5, the J call TRBJ2-1; maybe TRBD1 (5 bases). Germline V gives CDR1 MNHEY, CDR2 SVGAGI. V was trimmed by 7 bases and J by 7 bases, leaving 11 bases between them. This CDR3 contains 12 residues. The CDR3 DNA reads as TGTGCCAGCACCTCCAGGGTTAATGAGCAGTTCTTC. Translation: CASTSRVNEQFF.

The V call is TRBV6-5, the J call TRBJ2-3; D not resolved. V shed 0 bases and J shed 0 bases, with 10 bases lying between them. The CDR3 extends over 16 amino acids. Germline loops: CDR1 MNHEY, CDR2 SVGAGI. CDR3 protein: CASSYSRRASTDTQYF. The CDR3 DNA reads TGTGCCAGCAGTTACTCGAGAAGGGCCAGCACAGATACGCAGTATTTT.

Ten or more counts support this clonotype. The chain employs TRBV7-2 and TRBJ2-4, with D possibly TRBD2 on 6 matching bases. This CDR3 contains 12 residues. With 5 bases removed from V and 15 bases from J, the gap between germline ends came to 17 bases. Germline V gives CDR1 SGHTA, CDR2 FQGNSA. The CDR3 loop reads CASSPIGGNPYF. The CDR3 DNA reads TGTGCCAGCAGCCCGATTGGGGGGAATCCGTACTTC.

This clonotype was detected many times. CDR3 region: CASSPRERGGPNTQYF. The CDR3 nucleotides read TGTGCCAGCAGCCCCCGTGAGCGGGGGGGACCGAATACGCAGTATTTT. The rearrangement links TRBV7-9 to TRBJ2-3, with 10 bases fitting TRBD2. V shed 5 bases, J shed 7 bases, and the junction held 12 bases outside the gene matches. Looked up from germline, CDR1 is SEHNR and CDR2 is FQNEAQ (reference sequence). The CDR3 covers 16 residues.

The chain couples TRBV5-4 to TRBJ1-2; possibly TRBD1 for D (5 bases). Germline-derived CDR1 and CDR2 are SGHNT and YYREEE (reference sequence). The CDR3 is 13 residues long. V lost 4 bases to trimming and J lost 10 bases, with 17 bases between them. The CDR3 reads CASSHPGHSSYTF. The CDR3 DNA sequence: TGTGCCAGCAGCCACCCCGGACACTCGTCCTACACCTTC.

The chain links TRBV12-3 or TRBV12-4 to TRBJ2-5; D perhaps matches TRBD2 (6 bases). Trimming removed 5 bases at V and 2 bases at J, with 15 bases between. The CDR3 loop spans 15 amino acids. CDR3 loop: CASSAQKRAQETQYF. The CDR3 DNA reads TGTGCCAGCAGTGCCCAGAAGCGGGCACAAGAGACCCAGTACTTC.

In this sample, this clonotype turned up a few times. The rearrangement joins TRBV5-1 to TRBJ2-7, with D uncertain. The CDR3 totals 14 residues. The V and J ends lost 4 bases and 2 bases respectively, with 13 bases between them. The germline V gene has CDR1 SGHRS and CDR2 YFSETQ. CDR3 DNA: TGCGCCAGCAGCCCGGCAGGACCACCCTACGAGCAGTACTTC. Translated: CASSPAGPPYEQYF.

This clonotype turned up a few times. This rearrangement joins TRBV12-3 or TRBV12-4 to TRBJ2-5; D ambiguous. The CDR3 contains 13 residues. The V and J ends lost 2 bases and 5 bases respectively, with 9 bases between them. The DNA for the CDR3 is TGTGCCAGCAGTTTAAGCCCAATGGAGACCCAGTACTTC. Translating gives CASSLSPMETQYF.

The chain uses TRBV23-1 and TRBJ1-1; 7 nucleotides match TRBD1. TRBV23-1 is filed as an ORF, its function uncertain. The ends lost 8 bases at V and 1 base at J; junction bases unmatched: 4. The CDR3 runs 13 residues. CDR3 sequence: CASPGQPNTEAFF. The CDR3 coding sequence is TGCGCCAGCCCGGGACAGCCGAACACTGAAGCTTTCTTT.